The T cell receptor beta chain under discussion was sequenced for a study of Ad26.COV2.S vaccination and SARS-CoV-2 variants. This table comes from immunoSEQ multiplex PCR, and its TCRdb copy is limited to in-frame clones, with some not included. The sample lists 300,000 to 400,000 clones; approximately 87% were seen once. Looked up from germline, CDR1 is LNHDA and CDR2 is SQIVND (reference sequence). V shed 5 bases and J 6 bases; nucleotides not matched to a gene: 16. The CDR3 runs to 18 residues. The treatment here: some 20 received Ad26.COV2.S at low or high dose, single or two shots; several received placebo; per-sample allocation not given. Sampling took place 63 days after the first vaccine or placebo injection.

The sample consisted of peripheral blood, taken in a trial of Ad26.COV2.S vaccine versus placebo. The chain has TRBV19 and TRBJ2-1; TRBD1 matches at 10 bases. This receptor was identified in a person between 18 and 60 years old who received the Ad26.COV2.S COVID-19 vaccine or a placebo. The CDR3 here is CASSASSPGQGICNEQFF. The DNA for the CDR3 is TGTGCCAGTAGTGCCTCCTCTCCGGGACAGGGGATATGCAATGAGCAGTTCTTC.